The present entry profiles one T cell receptor beta chain with its context. This sample is part of a study of blood T cell repertoires in COVID-19. In the original processing: Estimation of nucleated cell counts relied on the amplification of reference gene primers. Sequencing was performed with immunoSEQ multiplex PCR; in TCRdb, only in-frame clones are kept and a portion is missing. From that table come the V and J calls and clone size; the DNA was used to work out D and trimming. The table records some 76,000 clones, more than 70% of them present only once. The CDR3 is 14 residues long. Germline V gene sequence: CDR1 SGHTS, CDR2 YDEGEE. The trim removed 0 bases at V and 4 bases at J, leaving 1 base unmatched.

The sequence derives from a man over 45 with COVID-19, enrolled during active disease. The sequenced material came from peripheral blood. The genes are TRBV5-8 and TRBJ2-3; 8 bases match TRBD2. In nucleotides, the CDR3 is TGTGCCAGCAGCTTGGACGGGAGGGCAGATACGCAGTATTTT. Protein sequence: CASSLDGRADTQYF. The full variable domain, in which reference TRBV5-8 and TRBJ2-3 provide the parts outside the CDR3, is EAGVTQSPTHLIKTRGQQATLRCSPISGHTSVYWYQQALGLGLQFLLWYDEGEERNRGNFPPRFSGRQFPNYSSELNVNALELEDSALYLCASSLDGRADTQYFGPGTRLTVL.